This T cell receptor (beta chain) originates from a study of T cell changes during pregnancy in multiple sclerosis. Profiling relied on immunoSEQ multiplex PCR, and the TCRdb table lists in-frame clones only, not all of them. The sample consists of around 80,000 clones, about 96% of them appearing once. Sequences were derived from peripheral blood, sampled in the second trimester of pregnancy. The clonotype originates from a female donor with multiple sclerosis, enrolled in a pregnancy study.

Written as DNA, the CDR3 is TGTGCCAGCAGTCTGGGACTAGCGGGGATCAATGAGCAGTTCTTC. As protein: CASSLGLAGINEQFF. The chain couples TRBV27 to TRBJ2-1; the match to TRBD2 covers 13 bases. V trimming: 5 bases; J trimming: 6 bases; junction bases outside the gene matches: 4. This CDR3 comprises 15 residues. Germline-derived CDR1 and CDR2 are MNHEY and SMNVEV (reference sequence).